These T cell receptor beta chains were read from a single sample in a study of cytomegalovirus exposure and HLA in healthy donors. Method: immunoSEQ multiplex PCR; TCRdb's copy keeps in-frame clones and lacks some. This repertoire shows roughly 180,000 clones, almost 80% found once; its top ten account for around 15%. The material sequenced was PBMCs. The receptors stem from a man between 50 and 59 years old in good health and CMV-seropositive. The CDR3 runs from the conserved cysteine through the conserved F or W. Each record gives: clone size, J gene, V gene, D gene, CDR3 protein, CDR3 DNA. The D gene is left open where the match is weak. Size is omitted from some rows. Given values are once, few, many or a class for expanded clones.

-,TRBJ1-2,TRBV28,TRBD1,CASNPSPGQGGYGYTF,TGTGCCAGCAACCCTTCTCCGGGACAGGGAGGGTATGGCTACACCTTC
-,TRBJ1-6,TRBV27,-,CASSPIANDNSPLHF,TGTGCCAGCAGTCCAATAGCGAATGATAATTCACCCCTCCACTTT
-,TRBJ1-6,TRBV6-6,-,CASSYTAGVNSPLHF,TGTGCCAGCAGTTACACGGCAGGCGTGAATTCACCCCTCCACTTT
-,TRBJ2-1,TRBV7-6,TRBD2,CASSFRAAGGSSYNEQFF,TGTGCCAGCAGCTTCAGGGCAGCGGGGGGCTCCTCCTACAATGAGCAGTTCTTC
-,TRBJ2-7,TRBV2,TRBD1,CASRPGTGEGEQYF,TGTGCCAGCAGGCCCGGGACAGGGGAAGGGGAGCAGTACTTC
once,TRBJ1-1,TRBV7-6,-,CASSLSRSMNTEAFF,TGTGCCAGCAGCTTAAGTCGGTCAATGAACACTGAAGCTTTCTTT
-,TRBJ1-4,TRBV9,TRBD1,CASSVMGQGAEKLFF,TGTGCCAGCAGCGTGATGGGACAGGGCGCTGAAAAACTGTTTTTT
-,TRBJ1-6,TRBV19,TRBD1,CASSIDRGLYSPLHF,TGTGCCAGTAGTATCGACAGGGGACTATATTCACCCCTCCACTTT
-,TRBJ1-4,TRBV19,TRBD1,CASSTHVTGKLFF,TGTGCCAGTAGTACACACGTGACAGGGAAGCTGTTTTTT
few,TRBJ2-5,TRBV5-1,-,CASSLGQIQETQYF,TGCGCCAGCAGCTTAGGACAGATCCAAGAGACCCAGTACTTC
-,TRBJ1-3,TRBV30,-,CAWSGGIGNTIYF,TGTGCCTGGAGTGGGGGCATTGGAAACACCATATATTTT
-,TRBJ2-2,TRBV5-4,-,CASSLDRGTNTGELFF,TGTGCCAGCAGCTTGGATCGGGGAACGAACACCGGGGAGCTGTTTTTT
-,TRBJ2-2,TRBV11-3,-,CASSFSGSGTGELFF,TGTGCCAGCAGCTTCTCGGGGTCGGGCACCGGGGAGCTGTTTTTT
-,TRBJ2-3,TRBV28,TRBD2,CASSARRGGRGWTDTQYF,TGTGCCAGCAGTGCCCGGCGGGGGGGCCGAGGTTGGACAGATACGCAGTATTTT
-,TRBJ1-4,TRBV19,TRBD1,CASSPTGVIEKLFF,TGTGCCAGTAGTCCAACAGGGGTTATTGAAAAACTGTTTTTT
-,TRBJ1-2,TRBV11-2,-,CASSPGPWEVGYTF,TGTGCCAGCAGCCCGGGACCCTGGGAGGTAGGCTACACCTTC
-,TRBJ1-2,TRBV7-8,-,CASSLSGDFLLNPSYTF,TGTGCCAGCAGCCTCTCCGGAGACTTCCTACTAAACCCTAGCTACACCTTC
once,TRBJ1-6,TRBV27,TRBD1,CASSFTGEVSHNSPLHF,TGTGCCAGCAGTTTTACAGGGGAAGTTAGCCATAATTCACCCCTCCACTTT
few,TRBJ2-5,TRBV5-6,TRBD2,CASSLGASGVETQYF,TGTGCCAGCAGCTTGGGCGCTAGCGGGGTAGAGACCCAGTACTTC
-,TRBJ1-1,TRBV27,-,CASSFTGRNTEAFF,TGTGCCAGCAGTTTTACAGGGCGAAACACTGAAGCTTTCTTT
-,TRBJ1-2,TRBV5-5,TRBD1,CASSLRGDRGGYGYTF,TGTGCCAGCAGCTTGAGAGGGGACAGGGGCGGATATGGCTACACCTTC
once,TRBJ1-4,TRBV28,-,CASSLRLLGEKLFF,TGTGCCAGCAGTTTAAGGCTACTTGGAGAAAAGCTGTTTTTT
-,TRBJ1-5,TRBV28,-,CASSHDRYSNQPQHF,TGTGCCAGCAGTCACGACAGATATAGCAATCAGCCCCAGCATTTT
few,TRBJ1-3,TRBV5-4,-,CASSLAGTLSGNTIYF,TGTGCCAGCAGCTTAGCGGGGACCCTCTCTGGAAACACCATATATTTT
-,TRBJ1-5,TRBV27,TRBD1,CASSQTKTGGDQPQHF,TGTGCCAGCAGTCAGACCAAGACAGGGGGTGATCAGCCCCAGCATTTT
-,TRBJ2-2,TRBV5-1,TRBD1,CASSLRSPGTENTGELFF,TGCGCCAGCAGCTTGAGGTCCCCCGGGACAGAGAACACCGGGGAGCTGTTTTTT
-,TRBJ2-2,TRBV2,TRBD2,CASTGLAGANTGELFF,TGTGCCAGCACGGGACTAGCGGGGGCGAACACCGGGGAGCTGTTTTTT
few,TRBJ1-1,TRBV25-1,-,CASSRLTNTEAFF,TGTGCCAGCAGCCGACTCACTAACACTGAAGCTTTCTTT
-,TRBJ1-2,TRBV7-2,-,CASSDRVYGYTF,TGTGCCAGCAGTGACCGGGTCTATGGCTACACCTTC
-,TRBJ2-5,TRBV7-9,TRBD2,CASSFGSGRAETQYF,TGTGCCAGCAGCTTTGGTAGCGGGAGGGCAGAGACCCAGTACTTC
-,TRBJ1-5,TRBV18,-,CASSRGDGSNQPQHF,TGTGCCAGCTCACGGGGGGACGGTAGCAATCAGCCCCAGCATTTT
-,TRBJ1-1,TRBV28,-,CATLRGSMGTEAFF,TGTGCCACACTCAGGGGATCGATGGGTACTGAAGCTTTCTTT
-,TRBJ1-2,TRBV19,TRBD1,CASSMPGTEVGYTF,TGTGCCAGTAGTATGCCCGGGACAGAGGTTGGCTACACCTTC
-,TRBJ1-1,TRBV27,-,CATRTPANTEAFF,TGTGCCACTCGGACTCCCGCAAACACTGAAGCTTTCTTT
-,TRBJ2-1,TRBV29-1,-,CSVQYLGQFF,TGCAGCGTGCAGTATCTTGGGCAGTTCTTC
-,TRBJ1-4,TRBV13,TRBD1,CASSSQGLGSANEKLFF,TGTGCCAGCAGCTCACAGGGGTTGGGATCGGCTAATGAAAAACTGTTTTTT
few,TRBJ1-1,TRBV9,-,CASSGNYRDWGTEAFF,TGTGCCAGCAGCGGAAACTACAGGGATTGGGGCACTGAAGCTTTCTTT
-,TRBJ2-1,TRBV13,TRBD2,CASSFGGANPYNEQFF,TGTGCCAGCAGTTTCGGGGGGGCCAACCCCTACAATGAGCAGTTCTTC
-,TRBJ2-7,TRBV5-6,-,CASSWGLSAYEQYF,TGTGCCAGCAGCTGGGGACTTTCAGCCTACGAGCAGTACTTC
-,TRBJ2-1,TRBV7-9,TRBD2,CSSSLLPGTRYNEQFF,TGTTCCAGCAGCTTATTGCCCGGGACTAGATACAATGAGCAGTTCTTC
once,TRBJ2-5,TRBV5-1,-,CASSYRAIQETQYF,TGCGCCAGCAGCTACAGGGCTATCCAAGAGACCCAGTACTTC
-,TRBJ2-7,TRBV4-3,-,CASSQEVGSYEQYF,TGCGCCAGCAGCCAAGAGGTCGGTTCCTACGAGCAGTACTTC
-,TRBJ1-1,TRBV7-7,-,CASSADRNTEAFF,TGTGCCAGCAGCGCAGACAGGAACACTGAAGCTTTCTTT
-,TRBJ2-7,TRBV28,-,CASSLTGHPYEQYF,TGTGCCAGCAGTTTAACCGGACACCCCTACGAGCAGTACTTC
-,TRBJ1-2,TRBV28,-,CASSFGEVGHPLANYGYTF,TGTGCCAGCAGTTTCGGCGAGGTGGGACATCCTTTAGCTAACTATGGCTACACCTTC
once,TRBJ1-5,TRBV2,-,CASSDQRGFGQPQHF,TGTGCCAGCAGTGATCAAAGGGGGTTCGGTCAGCCCCAGCATTTT
-,TRBJ1-4,TRBV7-9,-,CASRTDRFNEKLFF,TGTGCCAGCAGAACCGACAGATTTAATGAAAAACTGTTTTTT
-,TRBJ1-2,TRBV9,-,CASSPGYRGSNYGYTF,TGTGCCAGCAGCCCCGGTTATAGAGGGTCTAACTATGGCTACACCTTC
-,TRBJ1-2,TRBV2,-,CASSEGGAIYGYTF,TGTGCCAGCAGTGAGGGGGGGGCGATCTATGGCTACACCTTC
-,TRBJ2-1,TRBV19,-,CASSIGFPSSYNEQFF,TGTGCCAGTAGTATAGGCTTCCCGAGCTCCTACAATGAGCAGTTCTTC
-,TRBJ1-2,TRBV5-1,TRBD1,CASSLVTGEFYGYTF,TGCGCCAGCAGCTTGGTAACAGGGGAATTCTATGGCTACACCTTC
few,TRBJ2-2,TRBV28,TRBD1,CLATGITGELFF,TGTTTAGCGACAGGGATCACCGGGGAGCTGTTTTTT
-,TRBJ2-7,TRBV6-1,TRBD1,CASSDLQGADYEQYF,TGTGCCAGCAGTGACTTACAGGGGGCTGACTACGAGCAGTACTTC